A single sample is the source of the 8 T cell receptor beta chains below, sequenced in a study of cytomegalovirus exposure and HLA in healthy donors. Primers included in the PCR were 60 Vbeta and 13 Jbeta primers. Only in-frame clones appear in the TCRdb table, and some are missing; sequencing was by immunoSEQ multiplex PCR. The table has about 120,000 clones, roughly 80% seen once. The sample was PBMCs. The receptors come from a male donor in good health and CMV-seropositive.

The J gene is TRBJ2-5, the V gene TRBV9; TRBD2 aligns across 8 bases. V shed 3 bases, J shed 1 base, and the junction held 8 bases outside the gene matches. Germline V lookup: CDR1 SGDLS, CDR2 YYNGEE. There are 16 residues in the CDR3. This CDR3 reads CASSAGGGMGQETQYF. The CDR3 nucleotides read TGTGCCAGCAGCGCCGGGGGGGGAATGGGCCAAGAGACCCAGTACTTC.

The CDR3 nucleotides are TGCGCCAGCAGCCAAGAGGACGCGGGAGAGTACAATGAGCAGTTCTTC. It codes for CASSQEDAGEYNEQFF. The chain recombines TRBV4-3 with TRBJ2-1, with TRBD2 matching over 7 bases. With V trimmed by 0 bases and J by 4 bases, 6 bases remained unmatched. The germline V gene has CDR1 LGHNA and CDR2 YSLEER. CDR3 length: 16 amino acids.

The chain uses TRBV28 and TRBJ2-2; 7 bases align to TRBD2. This CDR3 has 15 residues. The V and J ends lost 7 bases and 7 bases, in that order; junction bases with no gene match: 12. Per germline, CDR1 MDHEN and CDR2 SYDVKM. CDR3: CASILREGIGGELFF. The CDR3 coding sequence is TGTGCCAGCATCCTGAGGGAGGGGATTGGCGGGGAGCTGTTTTTT. The entire variable domain, with the rest obtained from reference TRBV28 and TRBJ2-2, is as follows: DVKVTQSSRYLVKRTGEKVFLECVQDMDHENMFWYRQDPGLGLRLIYFSYDVKMKEKGDIPEGYSVSREKKERFSLILESASTNQTSMYLCASILREGIGGELFFGEGSRLTVL.

The chain carries TRBV28 and TRBJ1-5, with 8 bases aligning to TRBD1. V shed 5 bases and J 0 bases; nucleotides not matched to a gene: 6. The CDR3 sequence is 16 residues long. Germline V lookup: CDR1 MDHEN, CDR2 SYDVKM. This CDR3 is CASSAHQGASNQPQHF. CDR3 sequence (DNA): TGTGCCAGCAGTGCCCATCAGGGGGCTAGCAATCAGCCCCAGCATTTT.

This chain uses TRBV27 with TRBJ2-7; weak D call: TRBD2 (6 bases). CDR1 and CDR2 from the germline V gene are MNHEY and SMNVEV (reference sequence). Trimming stripped 2 bases from V and 2 bases from J, with 10 bases between. The CDR3 has 14 residues. The CDR3 sequence is CASSLGGAAYEQYF. CDR3 DNA: TGTGCCAGCAGTTTAGGAGGGGCCGCCTACGAGCAGTACTTC.

This chain joins TRBV9 and TRBJ2-2; TRBD2 matches at 10 bases. V lost 5 bases and J lost 5; bases outside the gene matches: 6. The germline V gene encodes CDR1 SGDLS and CDR2 YYNGEE. There are 15 residues in the CDR3. The CDR3 nucleotides read TGTGCCAGCAGGTCTAGCGGGAGTTTTACCGGGGAGCTGTTTTTT. Translation gives CASRSSGSFTGELFF.

The chain is built from TRBV7-8 and TRBJ2-5, with a tentative D call TRBD1 (5 bases). The CDR3 spans 14 residues. Trimming cost V 1 base and J 5 bases, with 11 bases left between them. Germline assignment: CDR1 SGHVS and CDR2 FQNEAQ. DNA of the CDR3: TGTGCCAGCAGCTTAGAACTGGGGCGCGAGACCCAGTACTTC. This encodes CASSLELGRETQYF.

This chain connects TRBV18 to TRBJ1-2; 9 bases map to TRBD1. The CDR3 contains 14 residues. Losses at the gene ends were 6 bases for V and 3 bases for J; bases not matched to a gene: 5. Looked up from germline, CDR1 is KGHSH and CDR2 is LQKENI. CDR3 sequence reads: CASSPGQGYYGYTF. The CDR3 bases are TGTGCCAGCTCGCCGGGACAGGGCTACTATGGCTACACCTTC.